This TCR beta chain is drawn from a study of CD8+CD57+ T cells in acquired aplastic anemia. Study summary: Sorted CD4+ and CD8+ cells yielded roughly 3.5 ug of DNA on average. Healthy-donor CD4+ cells averaged roughly 10.8 million reads. Study-wide results and caveats: Roughly 30 sequences, all CD8+ CDR3, were shared between patients and controls. Significance was not reached for CD8+ Simpson's diversity between patients and controls.

As regards this clonotype: The antigen remains unidentified.

Germline CDR1 is DFQATT and CDR2 is SNEGSKA (reference sequence). CDR3 size: 16 residues. V shed 6 bases and J 3 bases; nucleotides not matched to a gene: 11. CDR3 and TCR beta VDJ profiling relied on a genomic DNA template. TCRdb analysed the reads with MiXCR anew, one entry per CDR3 protein. The sample includes a few hundred thousand distinct CDR3 sequences, around 60% seen only once; the top ten take 29%. This TCR came from a human donor in good health. The material sequenced was sorted CD4+, CD8+, or CD8+CD57+ T cells (not recorded which) from PBMCs. The gene calls are TRBV20-1 and TRBJ2-1; 10 bases align to TRBD2. CDR3 DNA sequence: TGCAGTGCCATTCCCCTAGCGGGGGCCCACTACAATGAGCAGTTCTTC. Protein product: CSAIPLAGAHYNEQFF.